One TCR beta chain is described in this entry. Its antigen is unknown. This donor's CMV serostatus went unrecorded. The data were obtained in a study of cytomegalovirus exposure and HLA in healthy donors. The PCR had 60 Vbeta and 13 Jbeta primers. The data were produced by immunoSEQ multiplex PCR, yet TCRdb's version contains in-frame clones alone and is incomplete. The sample lists approximately 150,000 clones; roughly 77% were seen once. The CDR3 length is 16 residues. Trimming at V came to 4 bases and at J to 4 bases, leaving 8 bases not matched to a gene. From germline, CDR1 is SGHTA and CDR2 FQGNSA. Study-wide results and limits: Later analysis identified 15,000 to 20,000 TCR beta sequences associated with HLA alleles, using a false discovery rate threshold of 0.05.

The receptor was derived from a human donor in good health. Sequenced sample: PBMCs. The J gene is TRBJ2-1, the V gene TRBV7-2; 9 nucleotides agree with TRBD1. CDR3 region: CASSWLTGGKYNEQFF. The CDR3 DNA follows: TGTGCCAGCAGCTGGTTGACAGGGGGGAAATACAATGAGCAGTTCTTC.